This is a list of T cell receptor beta chains from one sample in a study of blood T cells in healthy people across ages. TCRdb re-derived calls from the 5' RACE reads in MiXCR, one entry per CDR3 protein. The sample lists roughly 1.9 million distinct CDR3 sequences, about 39% occurring once. The sequenced sample was blood. These receptor sequences come from a human donor in good health. Both conserved end residues are part of each CDR3. D genes are given only for firm matches. The size of a clone is reported for some rows only, either as once, few or many, or as a class for expanded clones.

V	D	J	size	DNA	CDR3
TRBV29-1	.	TRBJ2-4	few	TGCAGCGTTGGCGGGGAACTAGCCAAAAACATTCAGTACTTC	CSVGGELAKNIQYF
TRBV4-3	TRBD2	TRBJ2-6	.	TGCGCCAGCAGCCTTGGGACTAGCAGCCAAAACTCTGGGGCCAACGTCCTGACTTTC	CASSLGTSSQNSGANVLTF
TRBV7-2	.	TRBJ2-3	few	TGTGCCAGCAGCTCCTCACTAGGGATAGATACGCAGTATTTT	CASSSSLGIDTQYF
TRBV29-1	.	TRBJ1-2	many	TGCAGCGTTGAATCGAATAGTTACACCTTC	CSVESNSYTF
TRBV6-1	.	TRBJ1-1	once	TGTGCCAGCAGTGAAAGTTTGTATGGGAACACTGAAGCTTTCTTT	CASSESLYGNTEAFF
TRBV2	.	TRBJ2-1	.	TGTGCCAGCAGCGAGCCAAGGGGTGGGCCCCTGAATGAGCAGTTCTTC	CASSEPRGGPLNEQFF
TRBV6-6	TRBD1	TRBJ1-2	.	TGTGCCAGCAGTTCAACCGGGACAGGGGTTAGTGGCTACACCTTC	CASSSTGTGVSGYTF
TRBV25-1	TRBD1	TRBJ2-7	.	TGTGCCAGCAGCTATACGACGGGACAGGGGCCCCACGAGCAGTACTTC	CASSYTTGQGPHEQYF
TRBV4-2	.	TRBJ2-4	few	TGTGCCAGCAGCCAAGAGAACACCTTCAAAAACATTCAGTACTTC	CASSQENTFKNIQYF
TRBV21-1	.	TRBJ1-6	.	TGTGCCAGCAGCAATATCAGGGTTTCCTATAATTCACCCCTCCACTTT	CASSNIRVSYNSPLHF
TRBV4-3	TRBD1	TRBJ1-2	.	TGCGCCAGCAGGGACAGGCCGGACCCTCTTATAAACTATGGCTACACCTTC	CASRDRPDPLINYGYTF
TRBV28	.	TRBJ2-7	.	TGTGCCAGCAATTTACCCGGGAATACCTACGAGCAGTACTTC	CASNLPGNTYEQYF
TRBV5-1	TRBD1	TRBJ2-1	.	TGCGCCAACAGCCTACGACAGGGCTCCTACAATGAGCAGTTCTTC	CANSLRQGSYNEQFF
TRBV6-5	TRBD1	TRBJ2-7	few	TGTGCCAGCAGTTACTCGATACAGGGGGCATCCTACGAGCAGTACTTC	CASSYSIQGASYEQYF
TRBV18	TRBD1	TRBJ2-7	many	TGTGCCAGCTCAACGGGACAGAAAGACTACGAGCAGTACTTC	CASSTGQKDYEQYF
TRBV7-6	.	TRBJ1-5	.	TGTGCCAGCGGCACTCTTAATCAGCCCCAGCATTTT	CASGTLNQPQHF
TRBV7-3	TRBD2	TRBJ2-3	.	TGTGCCAGCAGCTTCAGGACGGGCGGGGGGGTGACAGATACGCAGTATTTT	CASSFRTGGGVTDTQYF
TRBV7-2	.	TRBJ1-1	few	TGTGCCAGCAGCTTTGCTCTCGGGCACACTGAAGCTTTCTTT	CASSFALGHTEAFF
TRBV7-9	.	TRBJ2-7	few	TGTGCCAGCAGCTTAGTAGGCGGACCTCGCGAGCAGTACTTC	CASSLVGGPREQYF
TRBV6-2/TRBV6-3	TRBD1	TRBJ2-2	.	TGTGCCAGCAGTCGGACAGGGATGAACACCGGGGAGCTGTTTTTT	CASSRTGMNTGELFF
TRBV7-2	TRBD2	TRBJ2-6	.	TGTGCCAGCAGCCGACCTAGCGGCCCCGGCTCTGGGGCCAACGTCCTGACTTTC	CASSRPSGPGSGANVLTF
TRBV5-6	.	TRBJ1-2	few	TGTGCCAGCAGCTTTGGACCTTCCTATGGCTACACCTTC	CASSFGPSYGYTF
TRBV3-1	.	TRBJ2-4	.	TGTGCCAGCAGCCAAGATAGGGCAGAAAACATTCAGTACTTC	CASSQDRAENIQYF
TRBV25-1	TRBD1	TRBJ2-4	.	TGTGCCAGCCCTCAGCCCAATCCCGGGACAGGGAGTCCCCTAGCCAAAAACATTCAGTACTTC	CASPQPNPGTGSPLAKNIQYF
TRBV5-5	TRBD2	TRBJ2-7	few	TGTGCCAGCAGCTATAGCGGGGGGCTGTCCTACGAGCAGTACTTC	CASSYSGGLSYEQYF
TRBV20-1	.	TRBJ2-7	.	TGCAGTGCGTCCGGGACATCTTCCTACGAGCAGTACTTC	CSASGTSSYEQYF
TRBV5-5	TRBD1	TRBJ1-5	.	TGTGCCAGCAGCGGGGCGGGACAGGGCGATCAGCCCCAGCATTTT	CASSGAGQGDQPQHF
TRBV3-1	.	TRBJ2-7	.	TGTGCCAGACATCGGGAGTGTCTCCGGGACAGACGAAAAGACGAGCAGTACTTC	CARHRECLRDRRKDEQYF
TRBV6-2/TRBV6-3	TRBD1	TRBJ1-5	.	TGTGCCAGCACCGGACAGGGGCCTGGGGGGGCCCAGCATTTT	CASTGQGPGGAQHF
TRBV12-3/TRBV12-4	TRBD1	TRBJ1-2	.	TGTGCCAACCCGATGGGGACAGGGCGTTATGGCTACACCTTC	CANPMGTGRYGYTF
TRBV20-1	TRBD2	TRBJ2-7	.	TGCAGTGCTCGGGGCGGGAGGGGGATAGTTGTAAACGAGCAGTACTTC	CSARGGRGIVVNEQYF
TRBV4-3	.	TRBJ1-2	.	TGCGCCAGCACCCTATCCCCTACAGATAATGGCTACACCTTC	CASTLSPTDNGYTF
TRBV6-1	TRBD2	TRBJ2-1	.	TGTGCCAGCAGTGAAGGCGGTAGCGGGGGCCCTCCCCAGTTCTTC	CASSEGGSGGPPQFF
TRBV3-1	.	TRBJ2-3	.	TGTACCGGCAGCCAAGATAGCACAGATACGCAGTATTTT	CTGSQDSTDTQYF
TRBV29-1	.	TRBJ1-2	.	TGCAGCGTTCAGACCGGGGCGCGGAGCTATGGCTGCACCTTC	CSVQTGARSYGCTF
TRBV20-1	TRBD2	TRBJ2-7	few	TGCAGTGCAATAACCCCGGGACTAGAATCCTACGAGCAGTACTTC	CSAITPGLESYEQYF
TRBV10-3	.	TRBJ2-7	.	TGTGCCATCAGTGAGTCGGTAGGGGGAACCTACGAGCAGTACTTC	CAISESVGGTYEQYF
TRBV7-2	TRBD1	TRBJ2-5	few	TGTGCCAGCAAGGAGGGCCCCGGGACAGGTGTTAAGCAGTACTTC	CASKEGPGTGVKQYF
TRBV20-1	.	TRBJ2-5	.	TGCAGTGCTAGACAGGGCTCTCCACAAGAGACCCAGTACTTC	CSARQGSPQETQYF
TRBV10-3	.	TRBJ2-1	.	TGTGCCATCAGTGTGTATAAGACTAATGAGCAGTTCTTC	CAISVYKTNEQFF
TRBV4-3	.	TRBJ2-6	few	TGCGCCAGCAGCCAGGTCCAGACATCCAACGTCCTGACTTTC	CASSQVQTSNVLTF
TRBV5-1	.	TRBJ1-3	.	TGCGCCAGCAGCCCAGTTAGCTCTGGAAACACCATATATTTT	CASSPVSSGNTIYF
TRBV7-9	TRBD2	TRBJ2-5	once	TGTGCCAGCAGCACTGGGACTAGCGGGGTCCAAGAGACCCAGTACTTC	CASSTGTSGVQETQYF
TRBV20-1	.	TRBJ2-7	.	TGCAGTGCAGCCCGACAACGAAAAGCCTACGAGCAGTACTTC	CSAARQRKAYEQYF
TRBV7-3	.	TRBJ2-6	few	TGTGCCAGCAGCTTTATTGGGGCCAACGTCCTGACTTTC	CASSFIGANVLTF
TRBV20-1	.	TRBJ1-2	.	TGCAGTGCTAGCCAAAGGACCGGGGGGGATGGCTACACCTTC	CSASQRTGGDGYTF
TRBV10-3	.	TRBJ2-1	few	TGTGCCATCAATTGGAGGGGCGGTGAGAATGAGCAGTTCTTC	CAINWRGGENEQFF
TRBV4-3	.	TRBJ2-1	once	TGCGCCAGCAGCCAAGATCCTTGGGCAGGGGAAGGTGAGCAGTTCTTC	CASSQDPWAGEGEQFF
TRBV7-6	.	TRBJ2-1	once	TGTGCCAGCAGCTTAGCGCAAAGACGTAGTGGGCAGTTCTTC	CASSLAQRRSGQFF